The 29 T cell receptor beta chains reported below all come from one sample, sequenced in a study of cytomegalovirus exposure and HLA in healthy donors. PCR used 60 Vbeta primers and 13 Jbeta primers. Measured with immunoSEQ multiplex PCR; TCRdb has only the in-frame clones, and not every one. The sample consists of around 200,000 clones, roughly 85% of them appearing once. The sample was PBMCs. These receptors came from a young man in good health and CMV-seronegative.

This rearrangement joins TRBV2 to TRBJ2-2; the match to TRBD2 covers 13 bases. Germline V gene sequence: CDR1 SNHLY, CDR2 FYNNEI. This CDR3 contains 15 residues. V lost 7 bases, J lost 5 bases, and 4 bases stayed unmatched. CDR3 DNA sequence: TGTGCCAGCACCCCGGGACTAGCGGGGACCGGGGAGCTGTTTTTT. Protein: CASTPGLAGTGELFF.

The chain has TRBV27 and TRBJ2-7; 13 bases align to TRBD2. Losses at the gene ends were 7 bases for V and 2 bases for J; bases not matched to a gene: 8. CDR1 and CDR2 from the germline V gene are MNHEY and SMNVEV (reference sequence). The CDR3 length is 16 residues. CDR3 DNA: TGTGCCAGCAAATCAGGAGGACTAGCGGGAGCCTACGAGCAGTACTTC. This gives the protein CASKSGGLAGAYEQYF.

The chain carries TRBV15 and TRBJ2-7, with TRBD2 identical over 10 bases. Germline trimming cut 1 base from V and 0 bases from J; bases unmatched to any gene: 12. Germline CDR1 reads LNHNV; CDR2 reads YYDKDF (reference sequence). The CDR3 runs to 19 residues. The CDR3 reads CATSRGVPALAGDSYEQYF. The CDR3 bases are TGTGCCACCAGCAGAGGAGTCCCCGCCCTAGCGGGGGACTCCTACGAGCAGTACTTC.

The J gene is TRBJ1-1, the V gene TRBV19; tentative D call: TRBD1 (5 bases). CDR1 and CDR2 (germline): LNHDA, SQIVND (reference sequence). CDR3 length: 14 amino acids. Trimming left V 4 bases short and J 3 bases short, with 12 bases between. CDR3 coding DNA: TGTGCCAGTAGTACTCAGGGAGGGTACACTGAAGCTTTCTTT. This translates into CASSTQGGYTEAFF.

This clone has only one observation. The chain links TRBV5-1 to TRBJ2-3; 8 bases are shared with TRBD2. The CDR3 is 16 amino acids. V shed 3 bases, J shed 3 bases, and the junction held 9 bases outside the gene matches. Germline V gene data show CDR1 as SGHRS and CDR2 as YFSETQ. CDR3 loop: CASSSTVGGGTDTQYF. The CDR3 bases are TGCGCCAGCAGCTCCACGGTGGGCGGGGGGACAGATACGCAGTATTTT.

The J gene is TRBJ2-5, the V gene TRBV4-3; D unresolved. Gene TRBJ2-7 matches the end of the DNA better, so the J call may be wrong. The CDR3 runs to 14 residues. Germline-derived CDR1 and CDR2 are LGHNA and YSLEER. The CDR3 nucleotides read TGCGCCAGCAGCCAAGGGCAGGATCTATACGAGCAGTACTTC. It translates to CASSQGQDLYEQYF.

The chain has TRBV20-1 and TRBJ1-1; D not resolved. The CDR3 is 11 amino acids. Per germline, CDR1 DFQATT and CDR2 SNEGSKA (reference sequence). V lost 3 bases and J lost 0, with 2 bases in between. The DNA for the CDR3 is TGCAGTGCTAGCGTGAACACTGAAGCTTTCTTT. This codes for CSASVNTEAFF.

The V and J genes are TRBV7-9 and TRBJ1-6; D remains ambiguous. Germline V CDR1 and CDR2: SEHNR, FQNEAQ (reference sequence). V was shortened by 5 bases and J by 3 bases, with 17 bases between the two germline ends. This CDR3 comprises 17 residues. The CDR3 DNA reads TGTGCCAGCAGCACAACGGGAGTGGTGGGCTATAATTCACCCCTCCACTTT. It codes for CASSTTGVVGYNSPLHF.

DNA for the CDR3: TGTGCCAGCAGATACGCCGGGACTAGCGGGGGAGGGAAGTACTTC. Encoded protein: CASRYAGTSGGGKYF. The J gene is TRBJ2-5, the V gene TRBV7-2; the match to TRBD2 covers 14 bases. V gave up 6 bases and J gave up 12 bases; unmatched junction bases: 12. CDR1 is SGHTA and CDR2 is FQGNSA in the germline V gene. This CDR3 spans 15 amino acids. Looking up the rest from reference TRBV7-2 and TRBJ2-5 gives the full variable domain: GAGVSQSPSNKVTEKGKDVELRCDPISGHTALYWYRQSLGQGLEFLIYFQGNSAPDKSGLPSDRFSAERTGGSVSTLTIQRTQQEDSAVYLCASRYAGTSGGGKYFGPGTRLLVL.

The chain carries TRBV7-3 and TRBJ2-7; 7 nucleotides align to TRBD1. V lost 3 bases, J lost 7 bases, and 6 bases stayed unmatched. Germline-derived CDR1 and CDR2 are SGHTA and FQGTGA. The CDR3 has 13 amino acids. The CDR3 sequence: CASSLTGYGEQYF. The CDR3 DNA follows: TGTGCCAGCAGCTTGACAGGGTACGGGGAGCAGTACTTC.

The rearrangement links TRBV27 to TRBJ2-7; 15 bases are shared with TRBD2. Germline CDR1 is MNHEY and CDR2 is SMNVEV (reference sequence). The CDR3 totals 17 residues. J gave up 2 bases and V 3 bases, and 5 bases lay outside the gene matches. DNA for the CDR3: TGTGCCAGCAGTTTTCTGGGACTAGCGGGAGGCCCCTACGAGCAGTACTTC. It encodes CASSFLGLAGGPYEQYF.

V usage is TRBV11-2 and J usage is TRBJ2-2; 8 bases map to TRBD1. The germline V gene has CDR1 SGHAT and CDR2 FQNNGV. Trimming at V came to 6 bases and at J to 2 bases, leaving 5 bases not matched to a gene. The CDR3 contains 15 residues. The CDR3 here is CASSWDRTNTGELFF. The DNA for the CDR3 is TGTGCCAGCAGTTGGGACAGGACAAACACCGGGGAGCTGTTTTTT. Complete variable domain (other parts from reference TRBV11-2 and TRBJ2-2): EAGVAQSPRYKIIEKRQSVAFWCNPISGHATLYWYQQILGQGPKLLIQFQNNGVVDDSQLPKDRFSAERLKGVDSTLKIQPAKLEDSAVYLCASSWDRTNTGELFFGEGSRLTVL.

Written as DNA, the CDR3 is TGTGCCAGCAGATCAGCGGAGACAGGGAATACCTACGAGCAGTACTTC. Encoded protein: CASRSAETGNTYEQYF. The V call is TRBV5-4, the J call TRBJ2-7, with 7 bases that match TRBD1. The V and J ends lost 5 bases and 2 bases, in that order; junction bases with no gene match: 13. The germline V gene has CDR1 SGHNT and CDR2 YYREEE (reference sequence). There are 16 residues in the CDR3.

This rearrangement joins TRBV29-1 to TRBJ2-6, with TRBD1 matching 9 bases. The CDR3 runs to 18 residues. J gave up 1 base and V 3 bases, and 10 bases lay outside the gene matches. CDR1 is SQVTM and CDR2 is ANQGSEA in the germline V gene. CDR3 residues: CSVDLTGTGMSGANVLTF. The CDR3 DNA follows: TGCAGCGTTGATTTAACCGGGACAGGGATGTCTGGGGCCAACGTCCTGACTTTC. Full variable domain (missing parts from reference TRBV29-1 and TRBJ2-6): SAVISQKPSRDICQRGTSLTIQCQVDSQVTMMFWYRQQPGQSLTLIATANQGSEATYESGFVIDKFPISRPNLTFSTLTVSNMSPEDSSIYLCSVDLTGTGMSGANVLTFGAGSRLTVL.

V usage is TRBV12-5 and J usage is TRBJ1-5; 8 bases map to TRBD1. Germline V gene lookup returns CDR1 LGHNT and CDR2 FRNRAP. CDR3 length: 18 amino acids. The J segment lost 3 bases and the V segment lost 4 bases, leaving 14 bases of the junction unmatched. The CDR3 protein is CASGWSDRADGANQPQHF. The CDR3 coding sequence is TGTGCTAGTGGTTGGTCGGACAGGGCAGATGGTGCCAATCAGCCCCAGCATTTT. Looking up the rest from reference TRBV12-5 and TRBJ1-5 gives the full variable domain: DARVTQTPRHKVTEMGQEVTMRCQPILGHNTVFWYRQTMMQGLELLAYFRNRAPLDDSGMPKDRFSAEMPDATLATLKIQPSEPRDSAVYFCASGWSDRADGANQPQHFGDGTRLSIL.

This rearrangement joins TRBV11-2 to TRBJ2-5; 9 bases fit TRBD2. Germline V gene lookup returns CDR1 SGHAT and CDR2 FQNNGV. The CDR3 has 15 residues. V lost 5 bases, J lost 2 bases, and 6 bases stayed unmatched. CDR3 sequence (DNA): TGTGCCAGCAGCCCTGGACTAGCGCCGCAAGAGACCCAGTACTTC. Protein sequence: CASSPGLAPQETQYF.

CDR3 sequence reads: CAWRLSSGTGNTGELFF. CDR3 DNA sequence: TGTGCCTGGCGACTATCCTCCGGGACAGGGAACACCGGGGAGCTGTTTTTT. This rearrangement joins TRBV30 to TRBJ2-2, with 8 bases fitting TRBD1. From germline, CDR1 is GTSNPN and CDR2 SVGIG (reference sequence). The CDR3 contains 17 residues. After removal of 5 bases from V and 1 base from J, the junction contained 12 bases not matched to a gene.

The genes are TRBV29-1 and TRBJ2-5, with a possible D match to TRBD1 (5 bases). Trimming stripped 4 bases from V and 3 bases from J, with 9 bases between. Germline V CDR1 and CDR2: SQVTM, ANQGSEA. CDR3 length: 12 residues. CDR3 coding DNA: TGCAGCGTTGCTGGGGCGGAAGAGACCCAGTACTTC. Translated: CSVAGAEETQYF.

The chain is built from TRBV9 and TRBJ2-1, with D maybe TRBD2 (6 bases). CDR1 is SGDLS and CDR2 is YYNGEE in the germline V gene. The CDR3 loop spans 13 amino acids. Trimming took 0 bases from V and 8 from J, leaving 9 bases between them. CDR3 DNA: TGTGCCAGCAGCGTAGGCGGGACCGATGAGCAGTTCTTC. It specifies CASSVGGTDEQFF.

The rearrangement links TRBV29-1 to TRBJ2-7; perhaps TRBD2 as D (5 bases). V was pared by 5 bases and J by 3 bases, with 11 bases between. CDR3 length equals 12 residues. The germline V gene has CDR1 SQVTM and CDR2 ANQGSEA. The chain's CDR3 is CSVIKSGYEQYF. The CDR3 DNA reads TGCAGCGTTATTAAAAGCGGCTACGAGCAGTACTTC.

This clone has just a few counts. This CDR3 is CASSTRVTGGNQPQHF. DNA for the CDR3: TGTGCCAGTAGTACCCGGGTTACAGGGGGGAATCAGCCCCAGCATTTT. The chain combines TRBV19 with TRBJ1-5; 8 bases map to TRBD1. This CDR3 is 16 amino acids long. V gave up 4 bases and J gave up 4 bases; unmatched junction bases: 9. The germline gives CDR1 LNHDA, CDR2 SQIVND (reference sequence).

The chain combines TRBV29-1 with TRBJ2-2, with 7 positions matching TRBD1. This CDR3 comprises 13 residues. CDR1 and CDR2 from the germline V gene are SQVTM and ANQGSEA. V dropped 6 bases and J dropped 3; count of bases not matched to a gene: 4. The chain's CDR3 is CSVRDSHTGELFF. The CDR3 bases are TGCAGCGTCAGGGACAGCCACACCGGGGAGCTGTTTTTT.

This sequence joins TRBV27 and TRBJ2-5, with D perhaps TRBD1 (5 bases). Matching the DNA end better, TRBJ2-7 makes the J call doubtful. The germline V gene has CDR1 MNHEY and CDR2 SMNVEV (reference sequence). The CDR3 spans 13 residues. The CDR3 loop reads CASSFSGSYEQYF. The CDR3 nucleotides are TGTGCCAGCAGTTTTTCAGGGTCCTACGAGCAGTACTTC.

This clone was counted a few times. V gene TRBV5-1 combines with J gene TRBJ2-2; the D is unclear. Germline assignment: CDR1 SGHRS and CDR2 YFSETQ. The V gene lost 1 base and the J gene lost 7 bases, with 8 bases spanning the gap. The CDR3 loop spans 13 amino acids. This CDR3 is CASSLNFGGELFF. In DNA, the CDR3 is TGCGCCAGCAGCTTGAATTTCGGCGGGGAGCTGTTTTTT.

The genes are TRBV27 and TRBJ2-7; no definite D call. CDR1 MNHEY and CDR2 SMNVEV come from the germline V gene (reference sequence). V was cut by 6 bases and J by 2 bases, with 14 bases left in between. CDR3 length: 14 residues. The CDR3 loop is CASRSLTLTYEQYF. In DNA form, the CDR3 reads TGTGCCAGCAGATCACTAACGCTTACCTACGAGCAGTACTTC.

The genes are TRBV2 and TRBJ2-7; 12 positions match TRBD2. CDR3 length: 17 amino acids. The V and J ends lost 6 bases and 4 bases, in that order; junction bases with no gene match: 13. Germline CDR1 and CDR2: SNHLY and FYNNEI. CDR3 bases: TGTGCCAGCAGGGGCGGACTAGCGGGGAAACTTACTTACGAGCAGTACTTC. The encoded protein is CASRGGLAGKLTYEQYF.

A few counts support this clone. J is TRBJ1-2 and V is TRBV15; a possible D gene is TRBD1 (5 bases). Per the germline V gene, CDR1 is LNHNV and CDR2 is YYDKDF (reference sequence). CDR3 length: 15 residues. V was shortened by 0 bases and J by 3 bases, with 11 bases between the two germline ends. The CDR3 nucleotides read TGTGCCACCAGCAGAGAGGCCAGGGAAGACTATGGCTACACCTTC. This gives the protein CATSREAREDYGYTF.

This clone appeared a few times. Here the CDR3 DNA reads TGTGCCAGCTCACAGGCGAGGACCTACGAGCAGTACTTC. It codes for CASSQARTYEQYF. J is TRBJ2-7 and V is TRBV18; D remains ambiguous. Germline lookup yields CDR1 KGHSH and CDR2 LQKENI. The V and J ends lost 4 bases and 2 bases respectively, with 9 bases between them. This CDR3 contains 13 residues. The variable domain in full, with the rest retrieved from reference TRBV18 and TRBJ2-7, is NAGVMQNPRHLVRRRGQEARLRCSPMKGHSHVYWYRQLPEEGLKFMVYLQKENIIDESGMPKERFSAEFPKEGPSILRIQQVVRGDSAAYFCASSQARTYEQYFGPGTRLTVT.

The chain carries TRBV18 and TRBJ1-3; 7 nucleotides align to TRBD1. CDR3 length equals 16 residues. Germline CDR1 and CDR2: KGHSH and LQKENI. The V gene end was trimmed by 4 bases and the J gene end by 2 bases; junction bases not matched to a gene: 8. In DNA form, the CDR3 reads TGTGCCAGCTCACGAGGACAGGCGGGCGCTGGAAACACCATATATTTT. Protein product: CASSRGQAGAGNTIYF.